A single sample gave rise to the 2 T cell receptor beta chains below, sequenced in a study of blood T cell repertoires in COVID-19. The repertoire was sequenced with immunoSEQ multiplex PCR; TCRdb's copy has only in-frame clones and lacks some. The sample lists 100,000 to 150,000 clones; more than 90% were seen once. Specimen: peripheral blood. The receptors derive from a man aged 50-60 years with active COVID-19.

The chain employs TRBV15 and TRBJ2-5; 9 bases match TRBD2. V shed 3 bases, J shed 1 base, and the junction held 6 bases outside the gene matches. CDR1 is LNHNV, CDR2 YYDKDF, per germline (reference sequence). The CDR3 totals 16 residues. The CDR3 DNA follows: TGTGCCACCAGCAGGTCTGGACTAGCGCCCCAAGAGACCCAGTACTTC. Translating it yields CATSRSGLAPQETQYF.

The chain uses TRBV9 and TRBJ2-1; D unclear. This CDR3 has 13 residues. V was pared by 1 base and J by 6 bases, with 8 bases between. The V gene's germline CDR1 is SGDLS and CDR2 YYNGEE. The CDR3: CASSVSVANEQFF. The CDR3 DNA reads TGTGCCAGCAGCGTAAGCGTAGCCAATGAGCAGTTCTTC.